These 8 T cell receptor beta chains were all obtained from the same sample, sequenced in a study of blood T cell repertoires in COVID-19. Produced via immunoSEQ multiplex PCR; TCRdb's table is partial and in-frame only. The sample lists 100,000 to 120,000 clones; roughly 84% were seen once. Sequencing was done on a sample of peripheral blood. The receptors stem from a man aged 40-55 years with acute or convalescent COVID-19.

As DNA, the CDR3 is TGTGCCAGCAGCCCCCGAAGTAGCGGGGGCGATGAGCAGTTCTTC. Protein: CASSPRSSGGDEQFF. The chain uses TRBV7-8 and TRBJ2-1; TRBD2 agrees at 9 bases. CDR3 length: 15 amino acids. V lost 5 bases, J lost 8 bases, and 10 bases stayed unmatched. CDR1 and CDR2 from the germline V gene are SGHVS and FQNEAQ. The complete variable domain, with remaining parts taken from reference TRBV7-8 and TRBJ2-1, reads GAGVSQSPRYKVAKRGQDVALRCDPISGHVSLFWYQQALGQGPEFLTYFQNEAQLDKSGLPSDRFFAERPEGSVSTLKIQRTQQEDSAVYLCASSPRSSGGDEQFFGPGTRLTVL.

This clone was found a few times. V gene TRBV6-2 or TRBV6-3 combines with J gene TRBJ1-6, with TRBD1 matching over 7 bases. The junction had 23 bases not matched to a gene; V was cut back by 6 bases and J by 0 bases. In germline, CDR1 is MNHEY, CDR2 SVGEGT. The CDR3 extends over 22 amino acids. For the CDR3, the DNA is TGTGCCAGCAGCCTACAAGAGAACTCCGGGACAGTTTTCGGCTCCTATAATTCACCCCTCCACTTT. Residues: CASSLQENSGTVFGSYNSPLHF.

The J gene is TRBJ2-3, the V gene TRBV9; D may be TRBD1 (6 bases). Per the germline V gene, CDR1 is SGDLS and CDR2 is YYNGEE. There are 15 residues in the CDR3. The V gene lost 3 bases and the J gene lost 3 bases, with 14 bases spanning the gap. CDR3 in DNA: TGTGCCAGCAGCGAGGGGGTCGCACGGACAGATACGCAGTATTTT. Translated: CASSEGVARTDTQYF.

The rearrangement joins TRBV7-2 to TRBJ1-6, with 12 nucleotides matching TRBD1. V was clipped by 5 bases and J by 9 bases; unmatched bases: 8. CDR1 SGHTA and CDR2 FQGNSA come from the germline V gene. This CDR3 spans 16 amino acids. CDR3 nucleotide sequence: TGTGCCAGCAGCCTACCGGGACAGGGGGCAGGTTCACCCCTCCACTTT. This sequence encodes CASSLPGQGAGSPLHF.

This clone was counted once. The CDR3 spells CASSHARRGDTDTQYF. The CDR3 DNA reads as TGTGCCAGCAGCCACGCCCGGCGGGGGGACACAGATACGCAGTATTTT. The chain combines TRBV6-2 or TRBV6-3 with TRBJ2-3; 8 positions agree with TRBD2. The germline gives CDR1 MNHEY, CDR2 SVGEGT. CDR3 length: 16 residues. Trimming removed 6 bases from V and 2 bases from J; junction bases left unmatched: 10.

V is TRBV10-3 and J is TRBJ2-7; no clear D gene. CDR1 is ENHRY and CDR2 is SYGVKD in the germline V gene. The V and J ends lost 4 bases and 2 bases respectively, with 9 bases between them. The length of the CDR3 is 13 residues. The DNA for the CDR3 is TGTGCCATCAGTGGACTTGACGCCTACGAGCAGTACTTC. It is translated as CAISGLDAYEQYF.

The CDR3 spells CASSEAGAAGTEAFF. The CDR3 DNA is TGTGCCAGCAGTGAAGCAGGAGCGGCGGGCACTGAAGCTTTCTTT. V is TRBV2 and J is TRBJ1-1; no clear D. CDR3 length: 15 amino acids. CDR1 and CDR2 from the germline V gene are SNHLY and FYNNEI. Trimming pared 0 bases from V and 4 bases from J, leaving 12 bases between.

This chain uses TRBV4-2 with TRBJ2-7, with a tentative D call TRBD2 (5 bases). Trimming took 0 bases from V and 2 from J, leaving 8 bases between them. Per germline, CDR1 LGHNA and CDR2 YNFKEQ. This CDR3 has 14 residues. The CDR3 DNA reads as TGTGCCAGCAGCCAAGAAACGGGAACCTACGAGCAGTACTTC. It encodes CASSQETGTYEQYF.